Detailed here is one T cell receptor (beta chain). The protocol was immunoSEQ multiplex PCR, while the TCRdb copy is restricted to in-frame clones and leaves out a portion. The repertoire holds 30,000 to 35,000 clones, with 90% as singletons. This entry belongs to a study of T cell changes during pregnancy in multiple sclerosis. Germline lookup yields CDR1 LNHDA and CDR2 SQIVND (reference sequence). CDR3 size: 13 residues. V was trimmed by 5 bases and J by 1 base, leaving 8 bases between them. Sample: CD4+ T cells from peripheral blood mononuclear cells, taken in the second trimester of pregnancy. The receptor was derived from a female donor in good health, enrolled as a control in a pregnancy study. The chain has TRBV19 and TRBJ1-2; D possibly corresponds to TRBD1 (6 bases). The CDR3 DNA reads TGTGCCAGTAGTGAACAGGGTAACTATGGCTACACCTTC. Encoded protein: CASSEQGNYGYTF.